The rows below give T cell receptor beta chains drawn from one sample of a study of blood T cells in healthy people across ages. TCRdb reanalysed the 5' RACE reads using MiXCR and keeps one entry per CDR3 protein. The table has some 790,000 distinct CDR3 sequences, 25% to 30% seen once. The sequencing sample was made of blood. The receptors come from a woman of 80 years or more in good health. Each CDR3 is given with its conserved first and last residue. The D gene is left open where the match is weak. The size field is filled for only some rows; it gives once, few, many or a size class.

v_gene	j_gene	abundance	d_gene	CDR3aa	CDR3nt
TRBV20-1	TRBJ2-5	many	-	CSAHDSQETQYF	TGCAGTGCGCACGACAGCCAAGAGACCCAGTACTTC
TRBV7-9	TRBJ2-1	many	TRBD1	CASSFLDRPYNEQFF	TGTGCCAGCAGCTTTCTGGACAGGCCTTACAATGAGCAGTTCTTC
TRBV12-3/TRBV12-4	TRBJ2-1	-	TRBD2	CASSGAAGGASSEQFF	TGTGCCAGCAGTGGGGCAGCGGGGGGGGCCTCCAGTGAGCAGTTCTTC
TRBV20-1	TRBJ2-2	-	-	CSAGPDVTGELFF	TGCAGTGCCGGTCCGGACGTCACCGGGGAGCTGTTTTTT
TRBV12-3/TRBV12-4	TRBJ2-2	few	-	CASTYTGELFF	TGTGCCAGCACCTACACCGGGGAGCTGTTTTTT
TRBV20-1	TRBJ2-1	once	-	CSARRDQKGTQVF	TGCAGTGCCCGCCGGGACCAAAAGGGGACCCAGGTCTTC
TRBV7-2	TRBJ2-1	once	-	CASSPRRAGSGDEQFF	TGTGCCAGCAGCCCCCGGCGGGCGGGGTCGGGCGATGAGCAGTTCTTC
TRBV10-3	TRBJ2-5	many	-	CAISDGPSGETQYF	TGTGCCATCAGTGACGGGCCCTCCGGGGAGACCCAGTACTTC
TRBV7-2	TRBJ2-7	many	TRBD1	CASSARDRGIPTYEQYF	TGTGCCAGCAGCGCCCGGGACAGGGGGATCCCAACCTACGAGCAGTACTTC
TRBV25-1	TRBJ2-7	-	-	CASREPGMDEQYF	TGTGCCAGCCGTGAACCGGGAATGGACGAGCAGTACTTC
TRBV10-3	TRBJ2-7	many	-	CAISERSPGEQYF	TGTGCCATCAGTGAGCGGTCCCCGGGAGAGCAGTACTTC
TRBV12-3/TRBV12-4	TRBJ2-1	-	-	CASSRGGQSDNEQFF	TGTGCCAGCAGTAGGGGGGGGCAGTCGGACAATGAGCAGTTCTTC
TRBV19	TRBJ1-1	many	-	CASSSPGRNTEAFF	TGTGCCAGTAGTAGTCCGGGGCGGAACACTGAAGCTTTCTTT
TRBV27	TRBJ2-5	-	TRBD1	CASSLTGGQGTQYF	TGTGCCAGCAGTTTGACAGGGGGGCAAGGGACCCAGTACTTC
TRBV29-1	TRBJ2-5	many	TRBD2	CSGRGGETQYF	TGCAGCGGGCGGGGGGGGGAGACCCAGTACTTC
TRBV6-2/TRBV6-3	TRBJ1-1	-	TRBD1	CASSYHGTGREGEAFF	TGTGCCAGCAGTTACCACGGGACAGGCCGGGAAGGGGAAGCTTTCTTT
TRBV12-3/TRBV12-4	TRBJ1-2	many	-	CASSPGRFGYTF	TGTGCCAGCAGCCCCGGACGTTTTGGCTACACCTTC
TRBV7-2	TRBJ2-1	many	-	CASSLGRDRGDEQFF	TGTGCCAGCAGCCTCGGCCGGGACCGGGGTGATGAGCAGTTCTTC
TRBV3-1	TRBJ2-1	-	TRBD1	CASSAGQGAYNEQFF	TGTGCCAGCAGCGCAGGACAGGGGGCCTACAATGAGCAGTTCTTC
TRBV30	TRBJ2-7	many	-	CAWSVVQGASYEQYF	TGTGCCTGGAGTGTGGTACAGGGAGCCTCCTACGAGCAGTACTTC
TRBV5-6	TRBJ2-7	many	-	CASSLAQTSYEQYF	TGTGCCAGCAGCTTGGCCCAGACCTCCTACGAGCAGTACTTC
TRBV15	TRBJ2-4	few	TRBD1	CVPSSLDRATKNIQYF	TGTGTCCCCAGCAGTCTCGACAGGGCGACCAAAAACATTCAGTACTTC
TRBV27	TRBJ2-7	many	-	CASSLESGLLSYEQYF	TGTGCCAGCAGTTTAGAGTCAGGACTCCTCTCCTACGAGCAGTACTTC
TRBV29-1	TRBJ1-5	many	TRBD1	CSVGNRGSNQPQHF	TGCAGCGTGGGTAACAGGGGAAGCAATCAGCCCCAGCATTTT
TRBV5-1	TRBJ2-7	many	TRBD1	CASSLTGVGEQYF	TGCGCCAGCAGCTTGACAGGGGTTGGCGAGCAGTACTTC
TRBV6-1	TRBJ2-1	many	-	CASSQGSNEQFF	TGTGCCAGCAGTCAGGGATCCAATGAGCAGTTCTTC
TRBV20-1	TRBJ1-5	many	TRBD1	CSARSGQPDGNQPQHF	TGCAGTGCTAGATCGGGACAGCCTGACGGCAATCAGCCCCAGCATTTT
TRBV5-6	TRBJ1-6	-	TRBD1	CASSLRQGANSPLHF	TGTGCCAGCAGCTTAAGACAGGGGGCGAATTCACCCCTCCACTTT
TRBV6-5	TRBJ2-3	many	TRBD2	CASRLAGPTDTQYF	TGTGCCAGCAGACTAGCGGGCCCCACAGATACGCAGTATTTT
TRBV7-9	TRBJ2-4	-	TRBD2	CASSLSISGDIQYF	TGTGCCAGCAGCTTATCGATAAGCGGGGACATTCAGTACTTC
TRBV5-1	TRBJ2-7	-	TRBD2	CASSRLAGTSEQYF	TGCGCCAGCAGTCGACTAGCGGGAACCAGCGAGCAGTACTTC
TRBV20-1	TRBJ1-1	few	-	CSARAVGRMNTEAFF	TGCAGTGCTAGAGCAGTGGGACGGATGAACACTGAAGCTTTCTTT
TRBV4-2	TRBJ2-1	-	TRBD2	CASSQAHAPGLAGGGLYNEQFF	TGTGCCAGCAGCCAAGCACACGCTCCGGGACTAGCGGGGGGGGGTCTCTACAATGAGCAGTTCTTC
TRBV20-1	TRBJ2-3	many	-	CSAYPGVSTDTQYF	TGCAGTGCCTATCCCGGAGTTAGCACAGATACGCAGTATTTT
TRBV11-3	TRBJ1-1	-	-	CASSLDHGSTQWGRQAFF	TGTGCCAGCAGCTTAGATCATGGGTCGACCCAGTGGGGAAGACAAGCTTTCTTT
TRBV20-1	TRBJ2-4	many	-	CSAEKGKGKNVQYF	TGCAGTGCTGAAAAAGGAAAGGGGAAAAACGTTCAGTACTTC
TRBV12-3/TRBV12-4	TRBJ2-3	few	-	CASSSRRVPQYF	TGTGCCAGCAGCTCCCGCAGAGTTCCGCAGTATTTT
TRBV27	TRBJ2-3	many	-	CAIGASTDTQYF	TGTGCCATCGGGGCCAGCACAGATACGCAGTATTTT
TRBV30	TRBJ2-5	-	-	CAWTLRQETQYF	TGTGCCTGGACCCTACGGCAAGAGACCCAGTACTTC
TRBV3-1	TRBJ1-2	-	-	CASSQVPTNGYTF	TGTGCCAGCAGCCAAGTCCCCACAAATGGCTACACCTTC
TRBV12-3/TRBV12-4	TRBJ2-2	-	-	CASTRVTGELFF	TGTGCCAGCACGCGGGTCACCGGGGAGCTGTTTTTT
TRBV12-3/TRBV12-4	TRBJ2-3	many	TRBD2	CASSGTSGGDTQYF	TGTGCCAGCAGTGGGACTAGCGGGGGTGATACGCAGTATTTT